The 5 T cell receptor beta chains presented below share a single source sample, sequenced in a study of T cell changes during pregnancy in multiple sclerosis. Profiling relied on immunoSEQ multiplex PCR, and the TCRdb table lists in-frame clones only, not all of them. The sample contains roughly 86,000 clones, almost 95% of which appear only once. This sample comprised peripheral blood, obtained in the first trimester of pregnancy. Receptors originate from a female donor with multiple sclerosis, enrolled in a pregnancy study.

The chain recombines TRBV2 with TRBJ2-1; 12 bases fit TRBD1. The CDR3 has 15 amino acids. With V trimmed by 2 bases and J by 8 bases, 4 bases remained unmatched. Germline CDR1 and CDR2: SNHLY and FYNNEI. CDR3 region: CASSERDRGRDEQFF. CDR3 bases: TGTGCCAGCAGTGAAAGGGACAGGGGGCGCGATGAGCAGTTCTTC. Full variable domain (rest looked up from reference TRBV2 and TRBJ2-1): EPEVTQTPSHQVTQMGQEVILRCVPISNHLYFYWYRQILGQKVEFLVSFYNNEISEKSEIFDDQFSVERPDGSNFTLKIRSTKLEDSAMYFCASSERDRGRDEQFFGPGTRLTVL.

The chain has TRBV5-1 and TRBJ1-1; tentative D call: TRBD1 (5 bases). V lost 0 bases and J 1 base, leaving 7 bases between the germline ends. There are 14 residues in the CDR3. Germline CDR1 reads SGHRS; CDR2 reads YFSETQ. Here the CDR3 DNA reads TGCGCCAGCAGCTTGGGACAGAGGAACACTGAAGCTTTCTTT. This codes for CASSLGQRNTEAFF. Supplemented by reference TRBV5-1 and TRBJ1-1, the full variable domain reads KAGVTQTPRYLIKTRGQQVTLSCSPISGHRSVSWYQQTPGQGLQFLFEYFSETQRNKGNFPGRFSGRQFSNSRSEMNVSTLELGDSALYLCASSLGQRNTEAFFGQGTRLTVV.

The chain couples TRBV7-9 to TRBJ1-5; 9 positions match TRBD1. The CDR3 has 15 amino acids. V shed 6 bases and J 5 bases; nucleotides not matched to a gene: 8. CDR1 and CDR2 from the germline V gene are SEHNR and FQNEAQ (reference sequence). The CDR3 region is CASSATGGRDQPQHF. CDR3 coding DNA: TGTGCCAGCAGTGCGACAGGGGGAAGGGATCAGCCCCAGCATTTT.

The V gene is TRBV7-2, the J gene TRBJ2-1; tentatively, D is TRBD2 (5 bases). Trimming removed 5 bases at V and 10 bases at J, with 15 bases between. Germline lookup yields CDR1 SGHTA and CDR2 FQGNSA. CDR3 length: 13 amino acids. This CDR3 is CASSRRAGLEQFF. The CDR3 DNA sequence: TGTGCCAGCAGCCGTCGGGCGGGTCTCGAGCAGTTCTTC. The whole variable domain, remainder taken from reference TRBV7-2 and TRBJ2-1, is GAGVSQSPSNKVTEKGKDVELRCDPISGHTALYWYRQSLGQGLEFLIYFQGNSAPDKSGLPSDRFSAERTGGSVSTLTIQRTQQEDSAVYLCASSRRAGLEQFFGPGTRLTVL.

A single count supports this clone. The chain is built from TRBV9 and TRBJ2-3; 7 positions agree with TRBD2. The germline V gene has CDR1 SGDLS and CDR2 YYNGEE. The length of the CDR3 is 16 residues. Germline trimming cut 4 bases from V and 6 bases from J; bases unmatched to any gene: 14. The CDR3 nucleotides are TGTGCCAGCAGCCCCCTGGCGGGAGCCACGGGGGATACGCAGTATTTT. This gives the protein CASSPLAGATGDTQYF.